The rows below give T cell receptor beta chains drawn from one sample of a study of blood T cell repertoires in COVID-19. Profiled with immunoSEQ multiplex PCR; TCRdb holds only in-frame clones, not every one. Of approximately 61,000 clones listed, around 83% are singletons. Sample: peripheral blood. The receptors were gathered from a man aged 45-65 years with COVID-19, enrolled during active disease. Both conserved end residues are part of each CDR3. The D gene is left open where the match is weak. Part of the rows lack a size; the others show once, few, many or a class for expanded clones.

>TRBJ1-5|TRBD1|.|TRBV19
TGTGCCAGTAGTAGAGGACAGGACGACAATCAGCCCCAGCATTTT
CASSRGQDDNQPQHF
>TRBJ1-2|.|.|TRBV7-9
TGTGCCAGCAGCTTAGCAAACAGCCAGCAGGGTGGCTACACCTTC
CASSLANSQQGGYTF
>TRBJ2-7|.|.|TRBV28
TGTGCCAGCAGTTTAGGGGGGGCTACCACCTACGAGCAGTACTTC
CASSLGGATTYEQYF
>TRBJ2-1|.|.|TRBV7-9
TGTGCCAGCAGCCCAACCACAGGGTATGAGCAGTTCTTC
CASSPTTGYEQFF
>TRBJ1-5|.|.|TRBV19
TGTGCCGGACCGGGACACCCCAATCAGCCCCAGCATTTT
CAGPGHPNQPQHF
>TRBJ2-2|.|.|TRBV28
TGTGCCAGCAGAAGGACTGTGGGGACCGGGGAGCTGTTTTTT
CASRRTVGTGELFF
>TRBJ2-1|TRBD1|.|TRBV7-2
TGTGCCAGCCGGGACAGGAATCGAGATGAGCAGTTCTTC
CASRDRNRDEQFF
>TRBJ2-7|.|.|TRBV28
TGTGCCAGCAGGGGGGAGGTCTACGAGCAGTACTTC
CASRGEVYEQYF
>TRBJ2-5|.|.|TRBV5-1
TGCGCCAGCAGCCCCCTCCAGGGGGGCCAAGAGACCCAGTACTTC
CASSPLQGGQETQYF
>TRBJ2-2|TRBD1|medium-sized|TRBV24-1
TGTGCCACCTCAAAACAGGGGGCGGACACCGGGGAGCTGTTTTTT
CATSKQGADTGELFF
>TRBJ2-2|.|.|TRBV7-8
TGTGCCAGCAGCCCACATGGGAGAGGCCCGAACACCGGGGAGCTGTTTTTT
CASSPHGRGPNTGELFF
>TRBJ2-7|TRBD1|once|TRBV7-9
TGTGCCAGCAGCAACCCGGGACAGAACTACGAGCAGTACTTC
CASSNPGQNYEQYF
>TRBJ1-1|TRBD1|.|TRBV19
TGTGCCAGTAGAACGGGACAGATGAACACTGAAGCTTTCTTT
CASRTGQMNTEAFF
>TRBJ2-3|.|.|TRBV7-3
TGTGCCAGCAGCTTTAGCTCACGCACAGATACGCAGTATTTT
CASSFSSRTDTQYF
>TRBJ1-1|TRBD1|.|TRBV19
TGTGCCAGTAGCCGGACAGGGGGCGCCGCTGAAGCTTTCTTT
CASSRTGGAAEAFF
>TRBJ2-7|.|.|TRBV5-1
TGCGCCAGCAGCTTGGCAGGAGGTAGGGGGTACGAGCAGTACTTC
CASSLAGGRGYEQYF
>TRBJ1-1|.|.|TRBV2
TGTGCCAGCAGTGTGGAGGGGCGACACACTGAAGCTTTCTTT
CASSVEGRHTEAFF
>TRBJ1-2|.|.|TRBV28
TGTGCCAGCAGCCCGACCGGGGGGAACTTCTATGGCTACACCTTC
CASSPTGGNFYGYTF
>TRBJ1-6|TRBD1|few|TRBV28
TGTGCCAGCATTAGAGGGGGCGCGGGTAATTCACCCCTCCACTTT
CASIRGGAGNSPLHF
>TRBJ1-1|.|.|TRBV12-3/TRBV12-4
TGTGCCAGCAGTCAGGACAGGAACACTGAAGCTTTCTTT
CASSQDRNTEAFF
>TRBJ2-5|.|.|TRBV7-2
TGTGCCAGCAGCTTAGATGGGTCGGCGGCAGACCAATTCGGAGAGACCCAGTACTTC
CASSLDGSAADQFGETQYF
>TRBJ2-7|TRBD2|.|TRBV3-1/TRBV3-2
TGTGCCAGCAGCCCAGGGCGGGGGGAGCAGTACTTC
CASSPGRGEQYF
>TRBJ1-3|TRBD1|.|TRBV7-9
TGTGCCAGCAGCTTGACAGGGGTGAACACCATATATTTT
CASSLTGVNTIYF